The 14 T cell receptor beta chains below all came from one sample that was sequenced in a study of control samples from healthy donors and cancer patients. Here immunoSEQ multiplex PCR was the method, and the copy in TCRdb shows in-frame clones only, minus some. The data show 170,000 or so clones, with 91% seen just once and roughly 2.1% held by the top ten. Source material: blood. The receptors derive from a woman aged 40 to 50 in good health.

The chain employs TRBV5-1 and TRBJ2-5, with 9 bases identical to TRBD2. The germline V gene encodes CDR1 SGHRS and CDR2 YFSETQ. The V segment lost 0 bases and the J segment 2 bases; nucleotides outside the gene matches: 5. The CDR3 runs to 16 residues. DNA of the CDR3: TGCGCCAGCAGCTTGGGGGGACTAGCCAAACAAGAGACCCAGTACTTC. Encoded protein: CASSLGGLAKQETQYF.

The V gene is TRBV19, the J gene TRBJ1-1; D gene ambiguous. V was shortened by 5 bases and J by 1 base, with 5 bases between the two germline ends. Per the germline V gene, CDR1 is LNHDA and CDR2 is SQIVND (reference sequence). The CDR3 consists of 12 residues. In DNA, the CDR3 is TGTGCCAGTAGTCAAAAGAACACTGAAGCTTTCTTT. This encodes CASSQKNTEAFF.

The gene calls are TRBV4-1 and TRBJ2-7; possible D gene TRBD1, 6 bases. Deletions cut 0 bases from V and 6 bases from J, with 9 bases between. This CDR3 has 13 residues. CDR1 MGHRA and CDR2 YSYEKL come from the germline V gene. CDR3 amino acids: CASSQERGFEQYF. In DNA, the CDR3 is TGCGCCAGCAGCCAAGAAAGGGGGTTCGAGCAGTACTTC.

This chain uses TRBV6-9 with TRBJ1-4; no clear D gene. The CDR3 covers 16 residues. From germline, CDR1 is MNHGY and CDR2 SVAAGI. V lost 5 bases to trimming and J lost 5 bases, with 18 bases between them. Written as DNA, the CDR3 is TGTGCCAGCAGTAAACATCGACATTCGGAGAATGAAAAACTGTTTTTT. Its translation is CASSKHRHSENEKLFF.

This chain joins TRBV6-7 and TRBJ2-5; D is possibly TRBD2 (5 bases). TRBV6-7 has ORF status, its function being uncertain. The V gene lost 0 bases and the J gene lost 4 bases, with 9 bases spanning the gap. The CDR3 is 14 residues long. CDR3 protein: CASSYSKRTETQYF. Written as DNA, the CDR3 is TGTGCCAGCAGTTACTCTAAGCGGACAGAGACCCAGTACTTC.

The V gene is TRBV7-8, the J gene TRBJ1-3, with D perhaps TRBD1 (6 bases). The length of the CDR3 is 15 residues. From germline, CDR1 is SGHVS and CDR2 FQNEAQ. V was trimmed by 5 bases and J by 0 bases, leaving 11 bases between them. CDR3 bases: TGTGCCAGCAGCAACGGACAGATCTCTGGAAACACCATATATTTT. Its translation is CASSNGQISGNTIYF.

The chain combines TRBV4-1 with TRBJ2-7; no clear D gene. Germline lookup yields CDR1 MGHRA and CDR2 YSYEKL. The CDR3 runs to 13 residues. V was trimmed by 6 bases and J by 6 bases, leaving 15 bases between them. The CDR3 DNA reads as TGCGCCAGCAGACAGACCCTTACCAGCGAGCAGTACTTC. Its translation is CASRQTLTSEQYF.

The rearrangement links TRBV21-1 to TRBJ1-6; the table calls TRBD1, which could not be checked here. TRBV21-1 is a documented pseudogene. This CDR3 spans 17 amino acids. CDR3 amino acids: CASSNADSGGVNSPLHF. CDR3 in DNA: TGTGCCAGCAGCAACGCGGACAGTGGGGGAGTGAATTCACCCCTCCACTTT.

The chain recombines TRBV5-1 with TRBJ2-3; 9 nucleotides agree with TRBD2. The CDR3 contains 17 residues. From germline, CDR1 is SGHRS and CDR2 YFSETQ. The V gene end was trimmed by 4 bases and the J gene end by 6 bases; junction bases not matched to a gene: 15. CDR3 sequence: CASSPALAGPPADTQYF. In DNA form, the CDR3 reads TGCGCCAGCAGCCCTGCCCTAGCGGGGCCGCCTGCCGATACGCAGTATTTT. The full variable domain, its missing parts supplied by reference TRBV5-1 and TRBJ2-3, is KAGVTQTPRYLIKTRGQQVTLSCSPISGHRSVSWYQQTPGQGLQFLFEYFSETQRNKGNFPGRFSGRQFSNSRSEMNVSTLELGDSALYLCASSPALAGPPADTQYFGPGTRLTVL.

The chain is built from TRBV6-5 and TRBJ1-2; tentatively, D is TRBD1 (6 bases). CDR1 is MNHEY, CDR2 SVGAGI, per germline. V lost 7 bases, J lost 4 bases, and 16 bases lay in between. This CDR3 contains 14 residues. The CDR3 DNA reads TGTGCCAGCAACCCGGGGGCTGTGGGCTATGGCTACACCTTC. Residues: CASNPGAVGYGYTF.

This chain uses TRBV11-2 with TRBJ2-7; D gene unclear. Germline V gene sequence: CDR1 SGHAT, CDR2 FQNNGV. This CDR3 has 14 amino acids. Trimming left V 6 bases short and J 6 bases short, with 18 bases between. CDR3 nucleotide sequence: TGTGCCAGCAGTCCCCTCAGAGAGGTCCCCGAGCAGTACTTC. Translated: CASSPLREVPEQYF.

This clone was counted between two and nine times. V gene TRBV21-1 combines with J gene TRBJ2-7; the D segment call TRBD2 is taken from the table without a DNA check. TRBV21-1 is a documented pseudogene. This CDR3 has 15 residues. The CDR3 here is CASSKAPSGAYEQYF. The CDR3 DNA reads TGTGCCAGCAGCAAAGCGCCTAGCGGGGCCTACGAGCAGTACTTC.

The chain recombines TRBV7-8 with TRBJ1-3; weak D call: TRBD1 (5 bases). CDR3 length: 15 amino acids. The germline V gene encodes CDR1 SGHVS and CDR2 FQNEAQ. Trimming shortened V by 1 base and J by 2 bases, and 9 bases separated the two germline ends. The CDR3 spells CASSLDQGTGNTIYF. CDR3 bases: TGTGCCAGCAGCTTAGACCAGGGCACTGGAAACACCATATATTTT.

This rearrangement joins TRBV2 to TRBJ2-7, with D uncertain. The CDR3 contains 12 residues. Germline V gene lookup returns CDR1 SNHLY and CDR2 FYNNEI. V was clipped by 5 bases and J by 4 bases, with 9 bases between them. The CDR3 sequence: CASSLHIYEQYF. DNA for the CDR3: TGTGCCAGCAGTCTCCATATTTACGAGCAGTACTTC.